This entry concerns a single TCR beta chain. What this receptor recognizes is not known. No much larger clone is present one base from it, and per-base qualities are unavailable. Library creation used the immunoSEQ multiplex PCR assay. The source is immuneACCESS, and TCRdb retained only in-frame sequences with V and J called. Part of the clones is not carried over; for the studies checked, unresolved V genes explain less than half of this, and the remainder is unexplained. Across this sample there are about 100,000 clones, with under 97% seen only once. Around 0.24% of the sample is taken by the ten largest. V is shortened by 3 bases, J by 2 bases, and the region joining them spans 8 bases. For CDR1 and CDR2, the germline V gene lists MGHRA and YSYEKL. Including the terminal cysteine and phenylalanine, the CDR3 comprises 14 residues. Only CDR3 DNA is held: 42 bases, read in frame from base 1. These data come from a study of technical replicates of blood from a few donors (dated by TCRdb to about 2017).

The chain uses TRBV4-1 and TRBJ1-5; the D gene is perhaps TRBD1, from 6 matching bases. The source of this sequence is a human donor in good health. The sequencing sample was made of T cells isolated from PBMCs. In nucleotides, the sequence is TGCGCCAGCAGCCATAGACAGGGCAATCAGCCCCAGCATTTT. Its protein is CASSHRQGNQPQHF.